This T cell receptor (beta chain) was sequenced for a study of Graves' ophthalmopathy and Graves' hyperthyroidism (dated by TCRdb to 2016 to 2018). A note on the overall study: Peripheral blood was collected at initial diagnosis, prior to any treatment. Once sampling was done, hyperthyroidism patients were given methimazole at a starting dose of 30 mg daily, while ophthalmopathy patients were given high-dose intravenous methylprednisolone. The study used TCR beta repertoire signatures to distinguish Graves' ophthalmopathy from Graves' hyperthyroidism and to predict progression to ophthalmopathy. In more than five hyperthyroidism patients, the T-cell repertoires found in thyroid tissue were compared with those found in blood. To explore V-J signatures that distinguish ophthalmopathy from hyperthyroidism, a discovery set of 100 patients was enrolled, made up of about 40 with ophthalmopathy and roughly 57 with stable hyperthyroidism. In total, around 130 blood samples were TCR-sequenced: fewer than 50 ophthalmopathy, some 75 hyperthyroidism and approximately 17 hyperthyroidism-to-ophthalmopathy patients. For independent validation, a separate cohort was made up of roughly 19 hyperthyroidism patients plus 17 patients who later progressed from hyperthyroidism to ophthalmopathy.

A distance of 12 bases separates the germline ends of V and J, which lose 4 bases and 6 bases respectively. From a lookup of the germline V gene, CDR1 and CDR2 are MDHEN and SYDVKM. The CDR3 contains 13 residues, cysteine and phenylalanine counted. The read is trimmed to its CDR3 DNA, 39 bases read in frame from base 1. Overall study outcomes, separate from this receptor: Most expanded thyroid clonotypes with a frequency above 0.001 also appeared in blood, which suggests that blood repertoires may reflect the immune response in the thyroid. In validation, the model predicted ophthalmopathy progression with about 71% sensitivity and roughly 72% specificity; roughly eleven predicted patients were CT-confirmed with GO in a median of around 6 months. In cross-validation, the 13-signature model distinguished ophthalmopathy from stable hyperthyroidism with 85% to 90% sensitivity and approximately 81% specificity, and in the test set the corresponding values were around 80% and 75%. Sample size was not statistically predetermined, and group allocation was not concealed from the investigators.

Ophthalmopathy patients had moderately to severely active disease, Clinical Activity Score of at least 3, NOSPECS grade of at least 4, and disease duration under 3 months. Patients were excluded if they had other autoimmune diseases, uncontrolled infections, pregnancy or lactation. Clinical symptoms, serum thyroxine, TRAb, thyroid ultrasound and orbital computed tomography formed the basis of the diagnosis. Ficoll-Paque density gradient centrifugation was used to isolate PBMCs from 9.5 to 10 ml of fresh peripheral blood. Total RNA was extracted with Trizol reagent and quality-checked on an Agilent 2100 Bioanalyzer. TCR beta CDR3 regions were amplified from RNA transcripts for repertoire sequencing. HTBI primers and the Qiagen OneStep RT-PCR kit were used in a first-round RT-PCR, which was followed by a second-round multiplex PCR, size selection and purification. Libraries were sequenced on an Illumina HiSeq2000 using paired-end 100 bp reads. Under the source paper's analysis protocol: SOAPnuke was used to process the reads, removing any read that contained adapters or uncalled bases, had a mean Phred below 15, or lacked an exact match to the constant primer or identifier. COPE v1.2.5 was used to merge the high-quality paired reads. Each unique nucleotide sequence was defined as a clonotype, and clonotypes were aligned to IMGT TRB V, D and J references with MiTCR v1.1. Only V-J combinations with frequency above 0.0001 were analysed, covering approximately 99% of repertoires. A TCR clonal expansion and chaos score per V-J combination was defined as the ratio of F50 clonal expansion to chaos observed in the TCRdist matrix. Welch's t-statistics and random forest were used to narrow the features down to roughly twelve V-J combinations, which were then fed into a naive Bayes classifier. Thyroid-blood repertoire similarity was quantified with the Morisita-Horn index. TCRdb ran its own pipeline on the public reads, namely fastp trimming at Q25 and MiXCR clone calling, and kept in-frame beta chains. Every CDR3 protein is listed once, alongside the most common genes and DNA of its rows. TCRdb assigned the V and J calls; the authors' analysis was not used. The sample has hundreds of thousands of distinct CDR3 sequences on record, 45% of them singletons. Approximately 51% of the sample is held by the ten biggest clonotypes.

There are a few counts of this clonotype. What antigen it recognizes has not been identified. No much larger clone is present one base from it, and per-base qualities are unavailable. The V and J segments used are TRBV28 and TRBJ1-2, with no D gene named confidently. Sample: peripheral blood. The TCR originated in an adult man with Graves' ophthalmopathy. The DNA sequence reads TGTGCCAGCAGTTCCGAGCGAGCGGATGGCTACACCTTC. Translated, it reads CASSSERADGYTF.